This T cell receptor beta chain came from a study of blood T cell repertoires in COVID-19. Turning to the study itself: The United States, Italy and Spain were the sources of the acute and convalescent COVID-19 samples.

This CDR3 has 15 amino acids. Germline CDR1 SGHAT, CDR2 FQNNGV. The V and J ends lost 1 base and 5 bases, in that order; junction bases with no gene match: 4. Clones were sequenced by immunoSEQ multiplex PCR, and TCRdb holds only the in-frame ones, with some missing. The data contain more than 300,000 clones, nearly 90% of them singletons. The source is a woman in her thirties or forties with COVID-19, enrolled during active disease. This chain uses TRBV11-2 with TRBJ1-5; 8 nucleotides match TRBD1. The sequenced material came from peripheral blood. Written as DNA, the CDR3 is TGTGCCAGCAGCTTAGGTGACAGGGGTGATCAGCCCCAGCATTTT. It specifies CASSLGDRGDQPQHF.